This T cell receptor (beta chain) was identified in a study of sequential checkpoint blockade in melanoma. The treatment here: randomized to nivolumab then ipilimumab (arm A) or the reverse (arm B). Clones were read by immunoSEQ multiplex PCR, and TCRdb kept only the in-frame ones, dropping some. The sample lists about 3,500 clones, 15% to 20% occurring once. This clone was detected a few times. The TCR sequence derives from a human donor with melanoma. The sequencing used tumor tissue (inferred from file names), collected from a patient given nivolumab and ipilimumab in sequence.

CDR3 coding DNA: TGTGCCAGCAGCGAAGAGGTTGTCACTGAAGCTTTCTTT. Translated: CASSEEVVTEAFF. The chain employs TRBV9 and TRBJ1-1; D gene ambiguous. Trimming cost V 3 bases and J 4 bases, with 10 bases left between them. The germline CDR1 and CDR2 sequences are SGDLS and YYNGEE. The CDR3 spans 13 residues.